Shown below are 13 T cell receptor beta chains from a single sample sequenced in a study of technical replicates of blood from several donors. Data came from immunoSEQ multiplex PCR; TCRdb stores just in-frame clones and leaves some out. The sample includes roughly 71,000 clones, about 94% of them seen just once. The sample was T cells isolated from PBMCs. All receptors derive from a human donor in good health.

The chain uses TRBV29-1 and TRBJ1-2, with unresolved D. This CDR3 comprises 15 residues. The V gene lost 4 bases and the J gene lost 6 bases, with 21 bases spanning the gap. Germline V gives CDR1 SQVTM, CDR2 ANQGSEA. CDR3 residues: CSVGEGRREKDGYTF. CDR3 sequence (DNA): TGCAGCGTTGGGGAAGGGAGAAGGGAAAAGGATGGCTACACCTTC.

The chain joins TRBV18 to TRBJ2-4, with D tentatively TRBD2 (6 bases). This CDR3 has 16 residues. CDR1 KGHSH and CDR2 LQKENI come from the germline V gene. V lost 0 bases and J 5 bases, leaving 14 bases between the germline ends. In nucleotides, the CDR3 is TGTGCCAGCTCACCACCGAAAGGCGGGAACGAAAACATTCAGTACTTC. It codes for CASSPPKGGNENIQYF.

The rearrangement uses TRBV27 and TRBJ1-1; TRBD1 aligns across 8 bases. This CDR3 has 14 amino acids. Germline loops: CDR1 MNHEY, CDR2 SMNVEV (reference sequence). J was trimmed by 6 bases and V by 6 bases; bases with no gene match: 9. The CDR3 DNA is TGTGCCAGCAGATCGGACAGGGAGCTTGCTGAAGCTTTCTTT. It encodes CASRSDRELAEAFF.

CDR3 coding DNA: TGCGCCAGCAGCCCAGACCCTCGACTAGCCTACAATGAGCAGTTCTTC. Protein sequence: CASSPDPRLAYNEQFF. This chain uses TRBV5-1 with TRBJ2-1; a weak D match, TRBD2 (6 bases). The CDR3 totals 16 residues. Deletions cut 4 bases from V and 2 bases from J, with 16 bases between. The germline V gene encodes CDR1 SGHRS and CDR2 YFSETQ.

This rearrangement joins TRBV20-1 to TRBJ2-5; the D gene is possibly TRBD2 (6 bases). CDR1 DFQATT and CDR2 SNEGSKA come from the germline V gene (reference sequence). V was cut by 6 bases and J by 3 bases, with 8 bases left in between. The CDR3 runs to 11 residues. CDR3 sequence (DNA): TGCAGTGCGGAGGGCAAAGAGACCCAGTACTTC. This gives the protein CSAEGKETQYF.

The chain recombines TRBV2 with TRBJ2-7, with D perhaps TRBD1 (6 bases). CDR3 length: 12 residues. Per germline, CDR1 SNHLY and CDR2 FYNNEI. With 6 bases removed from V and 2 bases from J, the gap between germline ends came to 8 bases. The CDR3 sequence is CASRRTAYEQYF. The CDR3 DNA sequence: TGTGCCAGCAGGCGGACAGCCTACGAGCAGTACTTC.

The gene calls are TRBV7-9 and TRBJ2-7; 13 positions match TRBD2. The CDR3 has 17 amino acids. Germline values: CDR1 SEHNR, CDR2 FQNEAQ (reference sequence). V shed 2 bases and J 4 bases; nucleotides not matched to a gene: 8. CDR3 in DNA: TGTGCCAGCAGCTTATTTCGCGGACTAGCGGGAGAATACGAGCAGTACTTC. Its translation: CASSLFRGLAGEYEQYF.

The chain links TRBV28 to TRBJ1-5; 8 nucleotides align to TRBD1. The CDR3 length is 14 residues. J gave up 7 bases and V 8 bases, and 10 bases lay outside the gene matches. The germline gives CDR1 MDHEN, CDR2 SYDVKM. The CDR3: CASLTRQGRQPQHF. The CDR3, as DNA: TGTGCCAGCCTAACTAGACAGGGGAGACAGCCCCAGCATTTT.

V and J are TRBV7-2 and TRBJ2-7; D not certain. This CDR3 contains 12 residues. V lost 2 bases and J lost 4, with 6 bases in between. From germline, CDR1 is SGHTA and CDR2 FQGNSA. The CDR3 nucleotides read TGTGCCAGCAGCTTATCCCTTTACGAGCAGTACTTC. Translating it yields CASSLSLYEQYF. The full variable domain, in which reference TRBV7-2 and TRBJ2-7 provide the parts outside the CDR3, is GAGVSQSPSNKVTEKGKDVELRCDPISGHTALYWYRQSLGQGLEFLIYFQGNSAPDKSGLPSDRFSAERTGGSVSTLTIQRTQQEDSAVYLCASSLSLYEQYFGPGTRLTVT.

The V and J genes are TRBV18 and TRBJ1-1; D might be TRBD1 (6 bases). The CDR3 is made up of 15 amino acids. The V end lost 3 bases, the J end lost 1 base, and 12 bases lay between the germline ends. The V gene's germline CDR1 is KGHSH and CDR2 LQKENI. CDR3 sequence reads: CASSPGTGSNTEAFF. DNA of the CDR3: TGTGCCAGCTCACCGGGTACAGGGTCGAACACTGAAGCTTTCTTT.

The CDR3 DNA sequence: TGTGCCAGCAGCTACGTACAGGGGTCCGGGGAGCTGTTTTTT. The encoded protein is CASSYVQGSGELFF. The chain recombines TRBV5-6 with TRBJ2-2, with 7 bases aligning to TRBD1. Germline V gene lookup returns CDR1 SGHDT and CDR2 YYEEEE. This CDR3 region has 14 residues. With 3 bases clipped from V and 6 bases from J, the junction kept 5 bases outside the gene matches.

The J gene is TRBJ2-1, the V gene TRBV4-3, with D maybe TRBD2 (5 bases). The CDR3 spans 16 residues. Germline lookup yields CDR1 LGHNA and CDR2 YSLEER. The V gene lost 0 bases and the J gene lost 8 bases, with 17 bases spanning the gap. CDR3: CASSQEPSSYSDEQFF. The CDR3 DNA is TGCGCCAGCAGCCAAGAGCCGAGTTCCTATAGCGATGAGCAGTTCTTC.

Only a few counts were recorded for this clone. The V and J genes are TRBV6-4 and TRBJ2-7, with 9 bases fitting TRBD1. CDR1 and CDR2 from the germline V gene are MRHNA and SNTAGT. V dropped 8 bases and J dropped 4; count of bases not matched to a gene: 12. The CDR3 loop spans 15 amino acids. CDR3 residues: CASVDPGQGPYEQYF. As DNA, the CDR3 is TGTGCCAGCGTCGACCCGGGACAGGGTCCTTACGAGCAGTACTTC.